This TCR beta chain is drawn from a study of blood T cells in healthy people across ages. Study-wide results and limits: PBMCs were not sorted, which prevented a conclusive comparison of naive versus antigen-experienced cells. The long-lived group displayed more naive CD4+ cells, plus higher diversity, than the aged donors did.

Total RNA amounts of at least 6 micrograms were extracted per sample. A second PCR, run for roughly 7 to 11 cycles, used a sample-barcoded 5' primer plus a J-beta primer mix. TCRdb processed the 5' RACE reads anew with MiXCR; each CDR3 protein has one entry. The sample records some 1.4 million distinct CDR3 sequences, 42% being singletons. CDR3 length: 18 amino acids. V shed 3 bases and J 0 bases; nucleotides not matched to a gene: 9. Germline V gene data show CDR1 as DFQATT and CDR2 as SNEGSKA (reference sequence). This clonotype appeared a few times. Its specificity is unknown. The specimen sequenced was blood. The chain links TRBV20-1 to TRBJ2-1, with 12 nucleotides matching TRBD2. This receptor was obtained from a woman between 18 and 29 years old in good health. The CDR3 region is CSASGRTSGDSSYNEQFF. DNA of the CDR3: TGCAGTGCTAGCGGACGGACTAGCGGGGATAGCTCCTACAATGAGCAGTTCTTC.